This T cell receptor (beta chain) was sequenced for a study of T-cell reconstitution after alpha-beta-depleted transplantation in children. In germline, CDR1 is MGHRA, CDR2 YSYEKL. The CDR3 is made up of 12 amino acids. V was cut by 2 bases and J by 4 bases, with 2 bases left in between. Unique molecular identifiers were incorporated when the TCRbeta library was constructed. TCRdb passed the PCR reads through MiXCR, listing each CDR3 protein once. The repertoire holds 350,000 to 450,000 distinct CDR3 sequences, with around 20% as singletons. Sequencing was performed on PBMCs from the stem cell graft donor, taken from the stem cell graft. The sequence was collected from a human donor who donated a stem cell graft to a child with acute myeloid leukemia. V is TRBV4-1 and J is TRBJ2-2; D not resolved. The CDR3 loop is CASSQFTGELFF. In DNA form, the CDR3 reads TGCGCCAGCAGCCAATTCACCGGGGAGCTGTTTTTT.